This T cell receptor (beta chain) was retrieved from a study of T cells in localized non-small cell lung cancer. Study results and limitations: Researchers found a median approximately 60 of the top 100 tumor clones in adjacent lung. Because sequencing included only one region (of the tumor), heterogeneity remains possible. Blood T cell density predicted longer survival; adjacent-lung clonality, shorter. The highest T cell clonality was in uninvolved adjacent lung, above tumor.

On this clone: Its antigen remains unknown.

Measured with immunoSEQ multiplex PCR; TCRdb has only the in-frame clones, and not every one. The sample lists about 2,800 clones; around a quarter were seen once. Germline trimming cut 5 bases from V and 12 bases from J; bases unmatched to any gene: 8. The germline V gene has CDR1 SGDLS and CDR2 YYNGEE. This CDR3 is built from 12 residues. This clonotype was sampled from a female donor aged 60 or older with stage III lung adenocarcinoma. V usage is TRBV9 and J usage is TRBJ2-1, with TRBD2 matching 7 bases. Here the sequenced sample was lung tumor tissue, taken before any cancer treatment. The CDR3 nucleotides are TGTGCCAGCAGTGAGGGAGGGAGCCGGCAGTTCTTC. It codes for CASSEGGSRQFF.